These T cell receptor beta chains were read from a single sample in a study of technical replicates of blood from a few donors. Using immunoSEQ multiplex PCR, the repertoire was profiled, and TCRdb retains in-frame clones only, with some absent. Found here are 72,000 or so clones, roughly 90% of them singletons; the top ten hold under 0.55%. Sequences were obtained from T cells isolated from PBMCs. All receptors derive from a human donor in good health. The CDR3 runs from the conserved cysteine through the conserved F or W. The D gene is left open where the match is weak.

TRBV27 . CASSLGGGEQYF
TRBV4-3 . CASSQDFGTVYEQYF
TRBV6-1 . CASSLLSVTNNEQFF
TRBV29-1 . CSVEDPGSFVAEAFF
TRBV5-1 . CASSFRSGEQFF
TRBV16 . CASSLGPGAYGYTF
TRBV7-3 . CASDRGVAYNEQFF
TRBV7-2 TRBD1 CASSLEGQGRELFF
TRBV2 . CATSRDSGNQPQHF
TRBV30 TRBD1 CAWALDRGHAYGYTF
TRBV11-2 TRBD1 CASSLGQVNNEQFF
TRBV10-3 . CAISESSVSYEQYF
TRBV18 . CASSPNSVTRGEKLFF
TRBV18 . CASSPPLQETQYF
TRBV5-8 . CASSPRTVYNEQFF
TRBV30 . CAWSATNYEQYF
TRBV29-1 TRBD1 CSVDVTGGDEQFF
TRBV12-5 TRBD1 CASGPPGTGRYNEQFF
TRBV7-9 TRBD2 CASSGGTSGLFTDTQYF
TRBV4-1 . CASSQVGPGGANEKLFF
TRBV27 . CASSLDGVTYGYTF
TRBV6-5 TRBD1 CASRAQGQGFNEQFF
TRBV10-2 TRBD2 CASRGLAGVETQYF
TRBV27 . CASSFRGGKSGYEQYF
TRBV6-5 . CASRRWDEQFF
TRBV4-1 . CASSQAGYNEQFF
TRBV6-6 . CASSPDPRLEQYF
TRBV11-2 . CASSLSSGPAYEQYF
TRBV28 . CASSPSEAFF
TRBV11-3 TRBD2 CASSLWVGTSGLSTDTQYF
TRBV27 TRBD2 CASSLSTSGIHEQFF
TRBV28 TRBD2 CASSLTGLAYEQYF
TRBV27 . CASSTGNEQYF
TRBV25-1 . CASSESNSGNQPQHF
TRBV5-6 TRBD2 CASRFGLAGYTDTQYF
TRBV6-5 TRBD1 CASSSGTGAGEQYF
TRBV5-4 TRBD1 CASSLDRVPYEQYF
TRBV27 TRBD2 CATQPLAGVDNEQFF
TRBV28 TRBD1 CASSLVRTGHLNTEAFF
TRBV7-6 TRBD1 CASSIQGASYGYTF
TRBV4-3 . CASSQVSSGSYEQYF
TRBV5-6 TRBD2 CASRFGTSGFQETQYF
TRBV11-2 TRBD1 CASSADTGTDRDNEKLFF
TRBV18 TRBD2 CASSPRASGNFHEQYF
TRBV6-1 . CASSEALHSGGELFF
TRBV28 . CASSQVPDSGNTIYF